A single sample is the source of the 29 T cell receptor beta chains below, sequenced in a study of T cell changes during pregnancy in multiple sclerosis. This table comes from immunoSEQ multiplex PCR, and its TCRdb copy is limited to in-frame clones, with some not included. Of 40,000 to 60,000 clones listed, roughly 90% are singletons. The input for sequencing was CD4+ T cells from peripheral blood mononuclear cells, taken after pregnancy. These receptor sequences come from a female donor with multiple sclerosis, enrolled in a pregnancy study.

V and J are TRBV9 and TRBJ2-3, with no clear D. Trimming took 1 base from V and 0 from J, leaving 9 bases between them. CDR3 length: 15 residues. Germline lookup yields CDR1 SGDLS and CDR2 YYNGEE. CDR3: CASSVLSTSTDTQYF. CDR3 DNA sequence: TGTGCCAGCAGCGTACTGAGTACTAGCACAGATACGCAGTATTTT.

The rearrangement uses TRBV13 and TRBJ2-5, with 7 bases that match TRBD1. Germline-derived CDR1 and CDR2 are PRHDT and FYEKMQ (reference sequence). Trimming took 5 bases from V and 4 from J; bases not matched to a gene: 10. The CDR3 runs 15 residues. The CDR3 spells CASSRTGVLGETQYF. The CDR3, as DNA: TGTGCCAGCAGCCGGACAGGCGTGCTAGGAGAGACCCAGTACTTC.

V usage is TRBV9 and J usage is TRBJ2-2, with D perhaps matching TRBD2 (6 bases). Per germline, CDR1 SGDLS and CDR2 YYNGEE. V gave up 0 bases and J gave up 0 bases, with 9 bases separating them. The CDR3 totals 16 residues. CDR3 amino acids: CASSVGTGANTGELFF. The CDR3 coding sequence is TGTGCCAGCAGCGTAGGGACGGGAGCGAACACCGGGGAGCTGTTTTTT.

This sequence joins TRBV28 and TRBJ2-3; 13 positions match TRBD2. The germline V gene has CDR1 MDHEN and CDR2 SYDVKM. The CDR3 extends over 16 amino acids. The J segment lost 4 bases and the V segment lost 7 bases, leaving 8 bases of the junction unmatched. The CDR3 protein is CASTDTTSGRPDTQYF. Here the CDR3 DNA reads TGTGCCAGCACCGACACGACTAGCGGGAGGCCAGATACGCAGTATTTT.

This chain uses TRBV7-3 with TRBJ2-3, with D possibly matching TRBD2 (6 bases). Germline V gene lookup returns CDR1 SGHTA and CDR2 FQGTGA. Trimming stripped 5 bases from V and 5 bases from J, with 8 bases between. CDR3 size: 12 residues. CDR3 protein: CASSQGLDTQYF. The CDR3 DNA is TGTGCCAGCAGCCAGGGACTAGATACGCAGTATTTT.

This chain connects TRBV6-5 to TRBJ2-7; a weak D match, TRBD1 (6 bases). The germline V gene has CDR1 MNHEY and CDR2 SVGAGI. The V gene lost 7 bases and the J gene lost 2 bases, with 9 bases spanning the gap. This CDR3 spans 12 amino acids. Written as DNA, the CDR3 is TGTGCCAGCAAGGGGACAACCTACGAGCAGTACTTC. This gives the protein CASKGTTYEQYF.

The rearrangement joins TRBV15 to TRBJ2-7; no firm D call. Trimming left V 5 bases short and J 0 bases short, with 5 bases between. The CDR3 has 12 amino acids. Germline V gene data show CDR1 as LNHNV and CDR2 as YYDKDF (reference sequence). The CDR3 loop is CATSPSSYEQYF. Here the CDR3 DNA reads TGTGCCACCAGCCCTAGCTCCTACGAGCAGTACTTC. Together with reference TRBV15 and TRBJ2-7, the CDR3 gives the full variable domain: DAMVIQNPRYQVTQFGKPVTLSCSQTLNHNVMYWYQQKSSQAPKLLFHYYDKDFNNEADTPDNFQSRRPNTSFCFLDIRSPGLGDTAMYLCATSPSSYEQYFGPGTRLTVT.

CDR3 in amino acids: CASSLSLTSGNQPQHF. In DNA, the CDR3 is TGTGCCAGCAGCCTTTCCCTGACATCCGGAAATCAGCCCCAGCATTTT. V and J are TRBV4-2 and TRBJ1-5, with D uncertain. The CDR3 runs to 16 residues. Trimming took off 4 bases at V and 4 bases at J, with 17 bases between the two ends. CDR1 LGHNA and CDR2 YNFKEQ come from the germline V gene.

The chain employs TRBV5-1 and TRBJ1-1; TRBD1 matches at 8 bases. The germline V gene encodes CDR1 SGHRS and CDR2 YFSETQ. J lost 3 bases, V lost 1 base, and 5 bases had no gene match. The CDR3 runs 15 residues. This chain's CDR3 is CASSLIPDRDTEAFF. CDR3 nucleotide sequence: TGCGCCAGCAGCTTGATACCGGACAGGGACACTGAAGCTTTCTTT.

The rearrangement joins TRBV5-4 to TRBJ2-1; TRBD2 is a possible D gene (6 bases). The CDR3 runs 15 residues. Germline loops: CDR1 SGHNT, CDR2 YYREEE (reference sequence). With 3 bases removed from V and 5 bases from J, the gap between germline ends came to 15 bases. CDR3 loop: CASSSAPSAHNEQFF. The CDR3 bases are TGTGCCAGCAGCTCCGCCCCTAGCGCGCACAATGAGCAGTTCTTC.

The chain carries TRBV28 and TRBJ2-2; 14 nucleotides match TRBD2. Germline V gene sequence: CDR1 MDHEN, CDR2 SYDVKM. The CDR3 totals 15 residues. V gave up 8 bases and J gave up 5 bases; unmatched junction bases: 4. In DNA form, the CDR3 reads TGTGCCAGCGGGGGACTAGCGGGAGATACCGGGGAGCTGTTTTTT. Protein product: CASGGLAGDTGELFF.

The chain joins TRBV11-3 to TRBJ2-3, with D possibly TRBD1 on 7 matching bases. The CDR3 length is 18 residues. Trimming took 7 bases from V and 5 from J, leaving 28 bases between them. CDR1 is SGHNT and CDR2 is YENEEA in the germline V gene. The CDR3 here is CASNRRGWDSREGDTQYF. The CDR3 region has the DNA TGTGCCAGCAACCGGAGGGGTTGGGACAGTCGTGAGGGAGATACGCAGTATTTT.

This rearrangement joins TRBV9 to TRBJ1-1; TRBD1 is a possible D gene (5 bases). The CDR3 totals 15 residues. The germline gives CDR1 SGDLS, CDR2 YYNGEE. V lost 3 bases and J lost 6, with 18 bases in between. CDR3 in amino acids: CASSAMGGAGAEAFF. DNA of the CDR3: TGTGCCAGCAGCGCCATGGGCGGGGCTGGGGCTGAAGCTTTCTTT.

In this sample, this clone turned up once. DNA of the CDR3: TGTGCCAGCAGCTTGGCTAGCGGGACAGGTGGCGAGCAGTACTTC. Encoded protein: CASSLASGTGGEQYF. J is TRBJ2-7 and V is TRBV7-2; D is possibly TRBD2 (9 bases). V was trimmed by 3 bases and J by 6 bases, leaving 18 bases between them. The germline CDR1 and CDR2 sequences are SGHTA and FQGNSA. This CDR3 region has 15 residues.

The V and J genes are TRBV4-2 and TRBJ2-1; D is uncertain. V was trimmed by 0 bases and J by 7 bases, leaving 10 bases between them. CDR1 is LGHNA, CDR2 YNFKEQ, per germline. CDR3 length: 14 residues. The CDR3 sequence: CASSQDPAANEQFF. In nucleotides, the CDR3 is TGTGCCAGCAGCCAAGATCCGGCAGCGAATGAGCAGTTCTTC.

The chain carries TRBV4-3 and TRBJ2-3, with D possibly matching TRBD2 (5 bases). In germline, CDR1 is LGHNA, CDR2 YSLEER. The CDR3 runs to 17 residues. Between the trimmed V and J ends, which lost 4 bases and 4 bases, there was a span of 21 bases. CDR3: CASSPDDPHGKADTQYF. The CDR3 DNA reads TGCGCCAGCAGCCCGGACGATCCCCACGGGAAGGCAGATACGCAGTATTTT.

V and J are TRBV19 and TRBJ2-7, with D possibly TRBD2 on 5 matching bases. The ends were cut back, 1 base at V and 3 bases at J, with 16 bases in the middle. Germline V gene sequence: CDR1 LNHDA, CDR2 SQIVND (reference sequence). The CDR3 length is 16 residues. CDR3 protein: CASSIGASPLDYEQYF. For the CDR3, the DNA is TGTGCCAGTAGTATAGGTGCTAGCCCCCTCGACTACGAGCAGTACTTC. Supplemented by reference TRBV19 and TRBJ2-7, the full variable domain reads DGGITQSPKYLFRKEGQNVTLSCEQNLNHDAMYWYRQDPGQGLRLIYYSQIVNDFQKGDIAEGYSVSREKKESFPLTVTSAQKNPTAFYLCASSIGASPLDYEQYFGPGTRLTVT.

V usage is TRBV15 and J usage is TRBJ2-5, with D perhaps TRBD2 (6 bases). Per the germline V gene, CDR1 is LNHNV and CDR2 is YYDKDF (reference sequence). V was clipped by 1 base and J by 1 base, with 10 bases between them. The CDR3 covers 15 residues. CDR3 DNA: TGTGCCACCAGCAGAGCGTCGACTAGCCAAGAGACCCAGTACTTC. Translation: CATSRASTSQETQYF.

This clone was picked up a small number of times. This sample includes further DNA sequences coding for the same CDR3. The chain carries TRBV28 and TRBJ2-3; TRBD2 aligns across 15 bases. Trimming took 6 bases from V and 1 from J; bases not matched to a gene: 5. CDR3 length: 17 residues. Per germline, CDR1 MDHEN and CDR2 SYDVKM. The CDR3 loop is CASRPGLAGGRTDTQYF. The CDR3 bases are TGTGCCAGCAGGCCGGGACTAGCGGGAGGCCGCACAGATACGCAGTATTTT.

The chain employs TRBV30 and TRBJ2-4; D not certain. With 1 base removed from V and 0 bases from J, the gap between germline ends came to 4 bases. CDR1 GTSNPN and CDR2 SVGIG come from the germline V gene (reference sequence). CDR3 length equals 13 residues. CDR3 residues: CAWSGLAKNIQYF. As DNA, the CDR3 is TGTGCCTGGAGTGGGCTAGCCAAAAACATTCAGTACTTC.

The chain combines TRBV4-3 with TRBJ2-3, with 10 bases matching TRBD2. Per the germline V gene, CDR1 is LGHNA and CDR2 is YSLEER. The CDR3 is made up of 16 amino acids. After removal of 4 bases from V and 2 bases from J, the junction contained 6 bases not matched to a gene. The CDR3 spells CASSLITSGTTDTQYF. The CDR3 coding sequence is TGCGCCAGCAGCCTCATAACTAGCGGGACCACAGATACGCAGTATTTT.

This chain links TRBV6-1 with TRBJ1-4; no definite D call. The germline gives CDR1 MNHNS, CDR2 SASEGT. The ends were cut back, 6 bases at V and 5 bases at J, with 10 bases in the middle. This CDR3 spans 13 amino acids. CDR3 sequence reads: CASSQTRNEKLFF. The CDR3 nucleotides read TGTGCCAGCAGCCAGACCAGGAATGAAAAACTGTTTTTT.

DNA for the CDR3: TGTGCCAGCAGCCCTAACGGACAGGGGTTTAATCAGCCCCAGCATTTT. Encoded protein: CASSPNGQGFNQPQHF. The chain couples TRBV7-8 to TRBJ1-5, with 9 positions matching TRBD1. The CDR3 sequence is 16 residues long. The junction had 9 bases not matched to a gene; V was cut back by 5 bases and J by 4 bases. Germline values: CDR1 SGHVS, CDR2 FQNEAQ.

The V and J genes are TRBV19 and TRBJ1-5, with 9 bases that match TRBD1. Germline lookup yields CDR1 LNHDA and CDR2 SQIVND (reference sequence). This CDR3 is built from 17 residues. Trimming took 3 bases from V and 7 from J; bases not matched to a gene: 13. This CDR3 is CASSILTGQGNGQPQHF. CDR3 nucleotides: TGTGCCAGTAGTATTTTAACGGGACAGGGAAACGGACAGCCCCAGCATTTT.

J is TRBJ2-7 and V is TRBV6-5; possible D gene TRBD1, 7 bases. CDR3 length equals 15 residues. The V gene lost 0 bases and the J gene lost 5 bases, with 14 bases spanning the gap. CDR1 and CDR2 from the germline V gene are MNHEY and SVGAGI. CDR3 sequence reads: CASSYSRRGLNEQYF. CDR3 DNA: TGTGCCAGCAGTTACTCGAGGAGGGGGCTTAACGAGCAGTACTTC.

V usage is TRBV9 and J usage is TRBJ2-7; D is undetermined. From germline, CDR1 is SGDLS and CDR2 YYNGEE. The CDR3 totals 14 residues. V dropped 0 bases and J dropped 0 bases, with 7 bases sitting between them. The CDR3 loop is CASSVDPVSYEQYF. In DNA form, the CDR3 reads TGTGCCAGCAGCGTAGATCCAGTCTCCTACGAGCAGTACTTC.

The gene calls are TRBV19 and TRBJ2-7; D possibly corresponds to TRBD1 (5 bases). Per the germline V gene, CDR1 is LNHDA and CDR2 is SQIVND (reference sequence). V lost 5 bases, J lost 6 bases, and 8 bases lay in between. CDR3 length: 11 amino acids. The CDR3 loop is CASSQGAEQYF. In DNA, the CDR3 is TGTGCCAGTAGTCAGGGCGCCGAGCAGTACTTC.

The DNA of the CDR3 is TGCGCCAGCAGCCAAGGAAGTTGGCTAGCGGGATCCGAAGAGACCCAGTACTTC. Amino acid sequence: CASSQGSWLAGSEETQYF. The V and J genes are TRBV4-1 and TRBJ2-5, with 9 nucleotides matching TRBD2. The CDR3 totals 18 residues. V was pared by 1 base and J by 3 bases, with 12 bases of the junction left unmatched. Per the germline V gene, CDR1 is MGHRA and CDR2 is YSYEKL.

The chain combines TRBV16 with TRBJ2-1; TRBD1 agrees at 8 bases. The CDR3 spans 15 residues. Per germline, CDR1 KGHSY and CDR2 FQNENV. Trimming took 2 bases from V and 6 from J; bases not matched to a gene: 6. For the CDR3, the DNA is TGTGCCAGCAGCCAAAACCGCGGACAGGGCAATGAGCAGTTCTTC. This codes for CASSQNRGQGNEQFF.